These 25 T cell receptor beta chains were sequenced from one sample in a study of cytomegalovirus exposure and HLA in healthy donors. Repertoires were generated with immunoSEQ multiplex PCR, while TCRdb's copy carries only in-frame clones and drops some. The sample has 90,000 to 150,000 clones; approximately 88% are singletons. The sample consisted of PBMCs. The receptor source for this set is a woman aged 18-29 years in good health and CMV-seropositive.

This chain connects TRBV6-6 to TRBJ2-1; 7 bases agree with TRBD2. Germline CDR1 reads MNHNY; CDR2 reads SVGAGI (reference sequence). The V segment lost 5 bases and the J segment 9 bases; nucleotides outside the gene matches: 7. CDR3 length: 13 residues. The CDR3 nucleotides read TGTGCCAGCAGTCACGCGACTAGCAGTGAGCAGTTCTTC. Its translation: CASSHATSSEQFF.

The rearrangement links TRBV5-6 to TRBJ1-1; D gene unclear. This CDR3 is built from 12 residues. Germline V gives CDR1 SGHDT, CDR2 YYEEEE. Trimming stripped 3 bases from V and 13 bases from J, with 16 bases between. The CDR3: CASSYSQTSGFF. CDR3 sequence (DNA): TGTGCCAGCAGCTATTCTCAAACTAGCGGTTTCTTT.

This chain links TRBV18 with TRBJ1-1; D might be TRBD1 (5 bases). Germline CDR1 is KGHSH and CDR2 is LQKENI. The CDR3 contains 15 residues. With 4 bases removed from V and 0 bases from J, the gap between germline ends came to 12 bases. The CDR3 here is CASSRQGFMNTEAFF. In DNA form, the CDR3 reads TGTGCCAGCTCACGCCAGGGATTCATGAACACTGAAGCTTTCTTT.

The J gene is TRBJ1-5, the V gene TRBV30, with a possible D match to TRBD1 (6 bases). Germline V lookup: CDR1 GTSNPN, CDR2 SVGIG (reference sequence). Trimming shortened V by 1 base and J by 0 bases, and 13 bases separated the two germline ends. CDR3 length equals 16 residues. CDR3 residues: CAWSAPGQYSNQPQHF. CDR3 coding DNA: TGTGCCTGGAGTGCCCCCGGACAGTATAGCAATCAGCCCCAGCATTTT.

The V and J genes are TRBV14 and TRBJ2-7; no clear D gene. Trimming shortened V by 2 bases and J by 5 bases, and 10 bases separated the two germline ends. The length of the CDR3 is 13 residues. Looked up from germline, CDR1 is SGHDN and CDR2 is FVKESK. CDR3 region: CASSQRRSDEQYF. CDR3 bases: TGTGCCAGCAGCCAACGCAGGTCCGACGAGCAGTACTTC.

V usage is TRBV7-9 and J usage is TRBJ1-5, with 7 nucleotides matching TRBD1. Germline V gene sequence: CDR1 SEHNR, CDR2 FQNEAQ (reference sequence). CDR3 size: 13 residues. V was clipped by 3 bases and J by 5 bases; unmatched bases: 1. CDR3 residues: CASSLGQYQPQHF. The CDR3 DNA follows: TGTGCCAGCAGCTTGGGACAGTATCAGCCCCAGCATTTT.

DNA for the CDR3: TGTGCCAGTCAGACAGCAAAAACTGGGAATTCACCCCTCCACTTT. Protein product: CASQTAKTGNSPLHF. This rearrangement joins TRBV30 to TRBJ1-6; D is perhaps TRBD1 (5 bases). Germline lookup yields CDR1 GTSNPN and CDR2 SVGIG (reference sequence). The ends were cut back, 8 bases at V and 7 bases at J, with 21 bases in the middle. CDR3 length equals 15 residues.

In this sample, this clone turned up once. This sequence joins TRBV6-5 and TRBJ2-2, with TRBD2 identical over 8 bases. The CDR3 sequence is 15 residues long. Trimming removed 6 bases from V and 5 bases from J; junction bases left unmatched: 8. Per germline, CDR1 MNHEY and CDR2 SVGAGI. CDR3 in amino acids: CASSAPGLGTGELFF. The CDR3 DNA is TGTGCCAGCAGCGCGCCGGGACTAGGAACCGGGGAGCTGTTTTTT.

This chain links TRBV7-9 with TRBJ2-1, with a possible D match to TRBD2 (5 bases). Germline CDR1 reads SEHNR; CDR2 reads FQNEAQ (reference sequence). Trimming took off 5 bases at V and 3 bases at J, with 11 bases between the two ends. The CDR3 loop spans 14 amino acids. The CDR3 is CASSIRGGYNEQFF. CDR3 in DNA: TGTGCCAGCAGCATTCGCGGAGGCTACAATGAGCAGTTCTTC. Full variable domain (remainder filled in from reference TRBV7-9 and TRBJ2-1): DTGVSQNPRHKITKRGQNVTFRCDPISEHNRLYWYRQTLGQGPEFLTYFQNEAQLEKSRLLSDRFSAERPKGSFSTLEIQRTEQGDSAMYLCASSIRGGYNEQFFGPGTRLTVL.

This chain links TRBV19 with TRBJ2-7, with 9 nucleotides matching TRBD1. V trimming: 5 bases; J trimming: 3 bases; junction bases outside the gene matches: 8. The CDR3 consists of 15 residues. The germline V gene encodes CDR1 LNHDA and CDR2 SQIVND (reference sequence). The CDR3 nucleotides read TGTGCCAGTAGTCCAGGACCGACAGGGGGCTACGAGCAGTACTTC. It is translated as CASSPGPTGGYEQYF.

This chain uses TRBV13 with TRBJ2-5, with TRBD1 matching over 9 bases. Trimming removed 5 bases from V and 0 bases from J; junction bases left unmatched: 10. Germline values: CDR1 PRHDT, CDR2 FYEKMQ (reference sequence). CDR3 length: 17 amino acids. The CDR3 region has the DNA TGTGCCAGCAGCCACGGGACAGGGAGTCAGTACCAAGAGACCCAGTACTTC. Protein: CASSHGTGSQYQETQYF.

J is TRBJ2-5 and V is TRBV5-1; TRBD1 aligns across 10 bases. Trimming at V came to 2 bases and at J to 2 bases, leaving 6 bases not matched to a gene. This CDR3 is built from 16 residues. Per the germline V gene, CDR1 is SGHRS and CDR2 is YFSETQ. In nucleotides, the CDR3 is TGCGCCAGCAGCTTCCGGGACAGGGGCTATCAAGAGACCCAGTACTTC. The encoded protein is CASSFRDRGYQETQYF.

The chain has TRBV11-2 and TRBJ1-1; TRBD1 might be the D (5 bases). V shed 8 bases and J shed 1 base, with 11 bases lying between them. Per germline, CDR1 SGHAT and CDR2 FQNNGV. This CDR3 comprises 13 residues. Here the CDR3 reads CASCLTGNTEAFF. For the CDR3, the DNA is TGTGCCAGCTGCCTTACAGGGAACACTGAAGCTTTCTTT.

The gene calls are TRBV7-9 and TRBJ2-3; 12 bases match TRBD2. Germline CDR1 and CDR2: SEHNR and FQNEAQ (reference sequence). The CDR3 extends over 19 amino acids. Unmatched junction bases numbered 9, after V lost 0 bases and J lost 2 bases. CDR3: CASSLAIGASGGATDTQYF. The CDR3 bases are TGTGCCAGCAGCTTAGCGATCGGGGCTAGCGGGGGGGCCACAGATACGCAGTATTTT.

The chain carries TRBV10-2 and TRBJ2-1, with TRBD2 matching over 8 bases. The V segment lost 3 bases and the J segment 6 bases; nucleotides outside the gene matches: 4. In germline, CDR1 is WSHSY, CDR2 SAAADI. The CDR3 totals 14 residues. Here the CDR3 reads CASSDAGGGNEQFF. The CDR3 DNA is TGCGCCAGCAGTGACGCGGGGGGCGGCAATGAGCAGTTCTTC.

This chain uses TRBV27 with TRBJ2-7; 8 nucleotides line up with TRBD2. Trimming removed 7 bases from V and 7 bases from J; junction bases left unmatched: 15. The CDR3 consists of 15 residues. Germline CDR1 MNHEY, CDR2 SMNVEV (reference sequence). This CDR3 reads CASKVRREVLGEQYF. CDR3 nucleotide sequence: TGTGCCAGCAAGGTTCGGCGGGAGGTCCTCGGGGAGCAGTACTTC.

CDR3 amino acids: CASTPGQGYRTEQYF. The CDR3 DNA follows: TGTGCCAGCACTCCGGGACAGGGTTATCGGACGGAGCAGTACTTC. The genes are TRBV19 and TRBJ2-7; 9 bases are shared with TRBD1. The V gene end was trimmed by 9 bases and the J gene end by 7 bases; junction bases not matched to a gene: 16. The CDR3 sequence is 15 residues long. Germline CDR1 is LNHDA and CDR2 is SQIVND (reference sequence).

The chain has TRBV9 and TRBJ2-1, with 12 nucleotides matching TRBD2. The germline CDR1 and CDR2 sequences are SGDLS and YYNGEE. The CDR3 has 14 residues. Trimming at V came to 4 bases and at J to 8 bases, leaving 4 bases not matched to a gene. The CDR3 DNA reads TGTGCCAGCAGCCTCTGGACTAGCGGGGATGAGCAGTTCTTC. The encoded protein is CASSLWTSGDEQFF.

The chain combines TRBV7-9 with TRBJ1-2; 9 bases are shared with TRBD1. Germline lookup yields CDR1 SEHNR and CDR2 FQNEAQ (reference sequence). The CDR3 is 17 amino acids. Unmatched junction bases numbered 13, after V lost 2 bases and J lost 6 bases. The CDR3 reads CASSLTYNRGRSDGYTF. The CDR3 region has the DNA TGTGCCAGCAGCTTAACCTATAACAGGGGGCGCTCGGATGGCTACACCTTC.

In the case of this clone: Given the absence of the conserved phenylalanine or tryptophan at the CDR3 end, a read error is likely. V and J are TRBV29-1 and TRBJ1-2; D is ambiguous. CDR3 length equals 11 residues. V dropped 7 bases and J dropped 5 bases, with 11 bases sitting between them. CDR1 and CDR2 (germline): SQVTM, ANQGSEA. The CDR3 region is CSAQEVYGYTL. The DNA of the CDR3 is TGCAGCGCCCAGGAGGTTTATGGCTACACCCTC.

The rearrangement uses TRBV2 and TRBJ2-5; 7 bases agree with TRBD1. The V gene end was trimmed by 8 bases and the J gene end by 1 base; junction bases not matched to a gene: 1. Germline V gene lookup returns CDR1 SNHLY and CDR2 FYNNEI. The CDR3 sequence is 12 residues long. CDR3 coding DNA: TGTGCCAGCCGGGACAGCCAAGAGACCCAGTACTTC. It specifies CASRDSQETQYF.

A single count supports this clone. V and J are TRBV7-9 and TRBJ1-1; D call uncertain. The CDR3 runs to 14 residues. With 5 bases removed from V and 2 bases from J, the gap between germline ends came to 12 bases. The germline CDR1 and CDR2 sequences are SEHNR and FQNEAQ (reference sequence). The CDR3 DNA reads TGTGCCAGCAGCCCACGGGGAGGAAACACTGAAGCTTTCTTT. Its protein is CASSPRGGNTEAFF.

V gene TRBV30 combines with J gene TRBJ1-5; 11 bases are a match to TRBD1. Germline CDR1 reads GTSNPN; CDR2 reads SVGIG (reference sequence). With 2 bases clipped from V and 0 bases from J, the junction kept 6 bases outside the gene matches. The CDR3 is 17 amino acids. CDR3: CAWSTGTGGFSNQPQHF. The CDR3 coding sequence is TGTGCCTGGAGTACCGGGACAGGGGGTTTTAGCAATCAGCCCCAGCATTTT.

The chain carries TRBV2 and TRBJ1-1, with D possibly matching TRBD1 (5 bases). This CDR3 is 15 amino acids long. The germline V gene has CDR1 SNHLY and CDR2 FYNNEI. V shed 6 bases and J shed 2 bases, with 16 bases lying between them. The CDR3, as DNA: TGTGCCAGCAGGGAACGACAGTCAGGAAACACTGAAGCTTTCTTT. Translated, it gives CASRERQSGNTEAFF.

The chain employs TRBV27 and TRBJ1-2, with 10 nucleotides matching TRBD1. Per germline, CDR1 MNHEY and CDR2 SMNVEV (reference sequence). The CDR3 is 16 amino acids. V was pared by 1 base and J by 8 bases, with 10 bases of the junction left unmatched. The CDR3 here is CASSLLAGQGLLGYTF. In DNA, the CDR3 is TGTGCCAGCAGTTTATTGGCGGGACAGGGGCTTTTGGGCTACACCTTC.